This record covers a single T cell receptor (beta chain). Antigen specificity is unknown. Germline CDR1 is LNHDA and CDR2 is SQIVND (reference sequence). V was pared by 7 bases and J by 0 bases, with 4 bases between. This CDR3 region has 12 residues. The data are from a study of cytomegalovirus exposure and HLA in healthy donors. General study points: Per published reports, the classifier diagnosed cytomegalovirus status with high specificity and sensitivity.

13 Jbeta primers and 60 Vbeta primers were used for the PCR. Authors' data handling: Per a later analysis, the number of unique TCR beta chains was about 78 million, of which some 9.9 million were shared. Method: immunoSEQ multiplex PCR; TCRdb's copy keeps in-frame clones and lacks some. The V and J calls and the clone size are those of that table, but D and trimming were determined from the DNA. The sample records 82,000 or so clones, approximately 74% being singletons. The origin of this receptor is a woman aged 50 to 60 in good health and CMV-seropositive. The chain uses TRBV19 and TRBJ1-5; D is uncertain. The sample taken for sequencing was PBMCs. The CDR3 sequence is CASTGSNQPQHF. CDR3 coding DNA: TGTGCCAGTACCGGTAGCAATCAGCCCCAGCATTTT.